The T cell receptor (beta chain) described here comes from a study of OX40 agonist ivuxolimab in advanced cancers. The V gene lost 2 bases and the J gene lost 7 bases, with 14 bases spanning the gap. The CDR3 is 14 amino acids. Germline V gene sequence: CDR1 MNHEY, CDR2 SMNVEV (reference sequence). Clones were sequenced by immunoSEQ multiplex PCR, and TCRdb holds only the in-frame ones, with some missing. The table lists 45,000 to 50,000 clones, about 88% of them singletons. This receptor was taken from an adult with an advanced solid tumor such as melanoma, head and neck, liver or kidney cancer. The sample here was CD4+ or CD8+ T cells sorted from blood, taken in a trial of the OX40 agonist ivuxolimab. This rearrangement joins TRBV27 to TRBJ1-2; D is possibly TRBD1 (6 bases). This chain's CDR3 is CASSLRGGGGGYTF. The DNA for the CDR3 is TGTGCCAGCAGTTTAAGGGGCGGAGGGGGTGGCTACACCTTC.